The 2 T cell receptor beta chains given below trace back to one sample, sequenced in a study of radiation and T cells in renal cell carcinoma. Clones were sequenced by immunoSEQ multiplex PCR, and TCRdb holds only the in-frame ones, with some missing. Among about 150,000 clones listed, around 90% were seen once. Indicated time point: blood 2 weeks post-SBRT. Treatment meaning: 15 Gy SBRT to primary tumor, nephrectomy 4 weeks later. Specimen: blood, collected from a patient whose treatment included radiotherapy and nephrectomy. These receptors were taken from a woman aged 45-65 years with renal cell carcinoma.

This chain links TRBV11-1 with TRBJ2-1, with TRBD2 as a possible D gene (7 bases). Trimming shortened V by 9 bases and J by 7 bases, and 19 bases separated the two germline ends. CDR3 length equals 14 residues. Germline V CDR1 and CDR2: SGHAT, FQDESV (reference sequence). The CDR3 is CASQGGAYSNEQFF. The CDR3 coding sequence is TGTGCCAGTCAAGGGGGGGCGTATTCGAATGAGCAGTTCTTC.

This sequence joins TRBV30 and TRBJ1-1; a possible D gene is TRBD1 (6 bases). Trimming shortened V by 3 bases and J by 5 bases, and 13 bases separated the two germline ends. Germline assignment: CDR1 GTSNPN and CDR2 SVGIG (reference sequence). The CDR3 length is 13 residues. The CDR3 region is CAWRGGGGTEAFF. The CDR3 DNA sequence: TGTGCCTGGAGAGGGGGGGGAGGGACTGAAGCTTTCTTT.